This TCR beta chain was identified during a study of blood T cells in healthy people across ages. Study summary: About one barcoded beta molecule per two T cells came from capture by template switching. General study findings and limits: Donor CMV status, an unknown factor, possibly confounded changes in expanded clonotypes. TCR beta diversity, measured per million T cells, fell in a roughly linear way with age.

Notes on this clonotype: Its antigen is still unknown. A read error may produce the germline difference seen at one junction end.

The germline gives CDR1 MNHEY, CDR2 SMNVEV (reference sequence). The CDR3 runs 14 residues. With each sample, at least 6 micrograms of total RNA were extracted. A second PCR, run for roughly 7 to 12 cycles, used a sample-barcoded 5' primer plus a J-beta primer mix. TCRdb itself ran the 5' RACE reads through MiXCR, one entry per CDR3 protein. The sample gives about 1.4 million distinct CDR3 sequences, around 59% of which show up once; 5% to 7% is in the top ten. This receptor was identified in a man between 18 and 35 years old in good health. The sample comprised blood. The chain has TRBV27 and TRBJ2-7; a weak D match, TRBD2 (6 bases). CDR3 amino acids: CVSSAGRSSYEQYF. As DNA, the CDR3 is TGTGTCAGCTCCGCGGGGAGAAGCTCCTACGAGCAGTACTTC.